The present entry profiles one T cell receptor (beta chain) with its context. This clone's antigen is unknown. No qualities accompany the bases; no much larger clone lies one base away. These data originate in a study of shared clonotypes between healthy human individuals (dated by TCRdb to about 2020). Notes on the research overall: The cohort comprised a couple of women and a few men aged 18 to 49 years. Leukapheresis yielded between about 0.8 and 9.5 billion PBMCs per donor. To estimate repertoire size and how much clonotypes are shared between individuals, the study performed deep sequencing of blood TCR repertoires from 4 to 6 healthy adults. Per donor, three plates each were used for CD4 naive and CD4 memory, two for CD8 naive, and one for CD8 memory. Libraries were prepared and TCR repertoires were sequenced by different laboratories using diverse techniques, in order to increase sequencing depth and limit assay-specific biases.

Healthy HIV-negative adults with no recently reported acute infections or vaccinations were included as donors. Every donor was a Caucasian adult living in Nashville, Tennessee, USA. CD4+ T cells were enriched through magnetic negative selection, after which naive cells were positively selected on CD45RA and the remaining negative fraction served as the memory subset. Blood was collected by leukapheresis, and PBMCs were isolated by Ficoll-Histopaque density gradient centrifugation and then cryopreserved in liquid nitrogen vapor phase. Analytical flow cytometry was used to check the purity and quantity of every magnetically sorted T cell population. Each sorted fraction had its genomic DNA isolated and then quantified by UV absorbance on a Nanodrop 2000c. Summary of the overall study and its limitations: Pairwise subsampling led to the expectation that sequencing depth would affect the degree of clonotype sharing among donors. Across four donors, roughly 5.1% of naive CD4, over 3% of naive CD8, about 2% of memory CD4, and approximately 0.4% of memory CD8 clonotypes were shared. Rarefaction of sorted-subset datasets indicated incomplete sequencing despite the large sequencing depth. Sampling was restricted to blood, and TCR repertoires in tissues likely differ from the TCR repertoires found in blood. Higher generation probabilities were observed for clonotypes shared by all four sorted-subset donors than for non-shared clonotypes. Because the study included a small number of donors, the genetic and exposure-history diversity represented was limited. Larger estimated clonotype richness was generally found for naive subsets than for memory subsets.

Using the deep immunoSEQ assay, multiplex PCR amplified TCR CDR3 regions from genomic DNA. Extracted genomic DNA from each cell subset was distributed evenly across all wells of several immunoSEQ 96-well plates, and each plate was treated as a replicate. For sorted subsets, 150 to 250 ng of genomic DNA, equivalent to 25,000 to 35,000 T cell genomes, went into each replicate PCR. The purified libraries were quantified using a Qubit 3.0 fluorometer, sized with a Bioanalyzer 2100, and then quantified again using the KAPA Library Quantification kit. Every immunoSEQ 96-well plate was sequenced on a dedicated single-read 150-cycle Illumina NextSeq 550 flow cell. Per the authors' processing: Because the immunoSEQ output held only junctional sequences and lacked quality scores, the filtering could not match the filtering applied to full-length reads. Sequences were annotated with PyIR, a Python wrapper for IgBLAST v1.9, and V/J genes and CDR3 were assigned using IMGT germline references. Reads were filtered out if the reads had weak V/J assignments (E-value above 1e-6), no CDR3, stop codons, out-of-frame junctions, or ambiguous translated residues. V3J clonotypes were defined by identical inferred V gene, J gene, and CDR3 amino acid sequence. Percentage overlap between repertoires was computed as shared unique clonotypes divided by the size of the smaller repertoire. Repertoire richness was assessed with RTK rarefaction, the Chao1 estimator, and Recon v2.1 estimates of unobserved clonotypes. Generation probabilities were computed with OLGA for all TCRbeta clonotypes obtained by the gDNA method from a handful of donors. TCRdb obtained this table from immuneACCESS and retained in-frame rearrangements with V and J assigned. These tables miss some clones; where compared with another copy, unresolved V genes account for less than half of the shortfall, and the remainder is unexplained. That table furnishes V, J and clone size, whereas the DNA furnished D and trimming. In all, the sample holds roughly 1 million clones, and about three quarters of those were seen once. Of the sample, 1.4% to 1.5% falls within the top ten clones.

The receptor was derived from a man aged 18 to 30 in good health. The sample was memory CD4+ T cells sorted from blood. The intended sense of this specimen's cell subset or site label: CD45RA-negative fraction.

The CDR3 in this case is CASGRGQGVTEAFF. DNA sequence: TGTGCCAGCGGAAGGGGGCAGGGTGTAACTGAAGCTTTCTTT. The chain employs TRBV6-5 and TRBJ1-1, and 7 bases in between align with TRBD1. As encoded in the germline V gene, CDR1 is MNHEY while CDR2 is SVGAGI. V is trimmed back by 8 bases and J by 5 bases, and the junction contains 11 bases that no gene match accounts for. Counted from cysteine to phenylalanine, this CDR3 has 14 amino acids. The retained sequence is limited to the CDR3, 42 bases, with the frame set at the first base.